This T cell receptor (beta chain) is from a study of PD-1 blockade in classical Hodgkin lymphoma. The study, taken as a whole, reports: Whoever responded completely had baseline diversity much like that seen in newly diagnosed patients. Repertoire difference causes, possibly disease activity or prior therapy, remain undefined. Exclusion covered patients beginning nivolumab under 1 year post-ASCT.

Note on this clone: As yet, its antigen is unknown.

Relapses following autologous stem cell transplantation were seen in all patients, with brentuximab vedotin exposure varying. The CDR3 totals 13 residues. V dropped 4 bases and J dropped 5 bases, with 12 bases sitting between them. CDR1 and CDR2 (germline): SGDLS, YYNGEE. Using immunoSEQ multiplex PCR, the repertoire was profiled, and TCRdb retains in-frame clones only, with some absent. The sample holds about 7,000 clones, almost 85% seen once. Sequenced here: peripheral blood mononuclear cells (PBMCs), sampled at baseline. This sequence joins TRBV9 and TRBJ2-5, with D maybe TRBD2 (5 bases). The sequence was obtained from a human donor with classical Hodgkin lymphoma. The CDR3 DNA sequence: TGTGCCAGCAGCCCCCGGGGATCTGAGACCCAGTACTTC. Amino acids: CASSPRGSETQYF.